These 31 T cell receptor beta chains came from one sample sequenced in a study of blood T cell repertoires in COVID-19. Profiled with immunoSEQ multiplex PCR; TCRdb holds only in-frame clones, not every one. Of approximately 100,000 clones listed, roughly 80% are singletons. What was sequenced was peripheral blood. Receptor source: a woman of 80 years or more with active or convalescent COVID-19.

The sample holds a few counts of this clone. J is TRBJ1-1 and V is TRBV28; D gene unclear. Germline V gene lookup returns CDR1 MDHEN and CDR2 SYDVKM. Between the trimmed V and J ends, which lost 0 bases and 1 base, there was a span of 18 bases. This CDR3 has 18 residues. This CDR3 is CASSLWAAKSWQNTEAFF. The CDR3 nucleotides are TGTGCCAGCAGTTTATGGGCTGCCAAGTCATGGCAGAACACTGAAGCTTTCTTT.

The genes are TRBV4-1 and TRBJ1-3; D is perhaps TRBD1 (6 bases). Germline V CDR1 and CDR2: MGHRA, YSYEKL. The CDR3 spans 14 residues. Deletions cut 8 bases from V and 2 bases from J, with 13 bases between. In nucleotides, the CDR3 is TGCGCCAGCTCCCAGGGGCCCGCTGGAAACACCATATATTTT. It encodes CASSQGPAGNTIYF.

DNA for the CDR3: TGCGCCAGCAGTCCTAGCGGAACCTACGAGCAGTACTTC. Protein: CASSPSGTYEQYF. J is TRBJ2-7 and V is TRBV5-1; 7 nucleotides agree with TRBD2. Trimming cost V 5 bases and J 2 bases; bases outside gene matches: 4. Germline CDR1 SGHRS, CDR2 YFSETQ. The CDR3 runs 13 residues.

This clone was detected many times. The CDR3 bases are TGTGCCAGCAGTGATCATTTCAATCAGCCCCAGCATTTT. Its translation is CASSDHFNQPQHF. The genes are TRBV6-1 and TRBJ1-5; no definite D call. V gave up 3 bases and J gave up 3 bases, with 6 bases separating them. CDR3 length: 13 amino acids. Germline V gene lookup returns CDR1 MNHNS and CDR2 SASEGT.

The CDR3 region is CASSEVAGVKNTEAFF. The CDR3 DNA reads as TGTGCCAGCAGTGAAGTGGCAGGGGTGAAGAACACTGAAGCTTTCTTT. The chain recombines TRBV6-1 with TRBJ1-1, with D possibly matching TRBD1 (6 bases). Germline V gives CDR1 MNHNS, CDR2 SASEGT. This CDR3 has 16 amino acids. V lost 1 base and J lost 1, with 13 bases in between.

The rearrangement uses TRBV18 and TRBJ1-3; D may be TRBD1 (6 bases). The CDR3 sequence is 14 residues long. Germline CDR1 reads KGHSH; CDR2 reads LQKENI. V was cut by 5 bases and J by 0 bases, with 8 bases left in between. Written as DNA, the CDR3 is TGTGCCAGCTCAGGGGACATCTCTGGAAACACCATATATTTT. Its protein is CASSGDISGNTIYF.

Here the CDR3 reads CASSVQGANTEAFF. CDR3 bases: TGTGCCAGCAGCGTTCAGGGGGCGAACACTGAAGCTTTCTTT. The chain carries TRBV9 and TRBJ1-1; 8 nucleotides align to TRBD1. Germline CDR1 reads SGDLS; CDR2 reads YYNGEE. CDR3 length equals 14 residues. V shed 2 bases and J 1 base; nucleotides not matched to a gene: 1.

The gene calls are TRBV3-1 (or the pseudogene TRBV3-2) and TRBJ1-3, with D perhaps TRBD1 (5 bases). V shed 4 bases and J shed 2 bases, with 12 bases lying between them. Germline V gene lookup returns CDR1 LGHDT and CDR2 YNNKEL (reference sequence). The CDR3 contains 15 residues. Here the CDR3 reads CASSPRGSAGNTIYF. DNA for the CDR3: TGTGCCAGCAGCCCCCGGGGGAGTGCTGGAAACACCATATATTTT.

The chain is built from TRBV2 and TRBJ1-3; 7 positions agree with TRBD1. Per germline, CDR1 SNHLY and CDR2 FYNNEI. J lost 0 bases, V lost 7 bases, and 9 bases had no gene match. The CDR3 is made up of 16 amino acids. CDR3 nucleotide sequence: TGTGCCAGCAAACGGGACAGCACTAGCTCTGGAAACACCATATATTTT. It yields the protein CASKRDSTSSGNTIYF.

The V call is TRBV10-3, the J call TRBJ2-6; 13 bases fit TRBD2. Looked up from germline, CDR1 is ENHRY and CDR2 is SYGVKD. This CDR3 spans 20 amino acids. After removal of 5 bases from V and 0 bases from J, the junction contained 10 bases not matched to a gene. CDR3 residues: CAISLGTSGARSSGANVLTF. DNA for the CDR3: TGTGCCATCAGTCTCGGGACTAGCGGGGCTCGGAGCTCTGGGGCCAACGTCCTGACTTTC.

The rearrangement joins TRBV6-2 or TRBV6-3 to TRBJ1-3; no clear D gene. With 0 bases removed from V and 1 base from J, the gap between germline ends came to 13 bases. Germline CDR1 is MNHEY and CDR2 is SVGEGT. The CDR3 is 17 amino acids. The CDR3 reads CASSYSAPESSGNTIYF. The CDR3 DNA reads TGTGCCAGCAGTTACTCAGCGCCTGAATCGTCTGGAAACACCATATATTTT.

The V gene is TRBV28, the J gene TRBJ1-4; a possible D gene is TRBD1 (5 bases). Germline V CDR1 and CDR2: MDHEN, SYDVKM. The CDR3 contains 16 residues. The V and J ends lost 5 bases and 2 bases respectively, with 15 bases between them. The CDR3 coding sequence is TGTGCCAGCAGTCTAAACCGGGGGGTCACTAATGAAAAACTGTTTTTT. Its translation: CASSLNRGVTNEKLFF.

CDR3: CASSGTGAGMNTEAFF. Here the CDR3 DNA reads TGTGCCAGCAGTGGTACAGGGGCGGGGATGAACACTGAAGCTTTCTTT. This rearrangement joins TRBV2 to TRBJ1-1; the match to TRBD1 covers 7 bases. The length of the CDR3 is 16 residues. With 4 bases clipped from V and 0 bases from J, the junction kept 8 bases outside the gene matches. The V gene's germline CDR1 is SNHLY and CDR2 FYNNEI.

This clone has only a few counts. The chain employs TRBV3-1 (or the pseudogene TRBV3-2) and TRBJ1-5; D ambiguous. V dropped 0 bases and J dropped 0 bases, with 9 bases sitting between them. Germline-derived CDR1 and CDR2 are LGHDT and YNNKEL (reference sequence). The CDR3 is made up of 16 amino acids. CDR3 bases: TGTGCCAGCAGCCAAGATGACAAGTATAGCAATCAGCCCCAGCATTTT. Translation gives CASSQDDKYSNQPQHF.

V is TRBV19 and J is TRBJ2-7; 11 bases are a match to TRBD2. Germline V gene data show CDR1 as LNHDA and CDR2 as SQIVND (reference sequence). The V gene end was trimmed by 5 bases and the J gene end by 2 bases; junction bases not matched to a gene: 2. The CDR3 contains 14 residues. The CDR3 nucleotides read TGTGCCAGTAGTTTAGCGGGAGGGCCCTACGAGCAGTACTTC. Translating it yields CASSLAGGPYEQYF.

In nucleotides, the CDR3 is TGCAGCGTTGAACGGCAGGGGCCCTACGAGCAGTACTTC. It specifies CSVERQGPYEQYF. V usage is TRBV29-1 and J usage is TRBJ2-7; D perhaps matches TRBD1 (6 bases). Trimming cost V 2 bases and J 2 bases, with 10 bases left between them. CDR1 SQVTM and CDR2 ANQGSEA come from the germline V gene. CDR3 length: 13 amino acids.

The chain employs TRBV19 and TRBJ1-1; 7 bases map to TRBD1. Trimming removed 9 bases from V and 5 bases from J; junction bases left unmatched: 3. Per germline, CDR1 LNHDA and CDR2 SQIVND (reference sequence). The CDR3 loop spans 11 amino acids. The CDR3: CASRGRTEAFF. CDR3 coding DNA: TGTGCCAGCAGGGGGAGGACTGAAGCTTTCTTT. The full variable domain, completed using reference TRBV19 and TRBJ1-1, is DGGITQSPKYLFRKEGQNVTLSCEQNLNHDAMYWYRQDPGQGLRLIYYSQIVNDFQKGDIAEGYSVSREKKESFPLTVTSAQKNPTAFYLCASRGRTEAFFGQGTRLTVV.

CDR3 bases: TGTGCCAGCAGCTTAGCGGGACAGGGGGCGCGTGGAAACACCATATATTTT. Translating it yields CASSLAGQGARGNTIYF. The chain combines TRBV7-9 with TRBJ1-3; TRBD1 matches 12 bases. Per germline, CDR1 SEHNR and CDR2 FQNEAQ (reference sequence). The V gene end was trimmed by 0 bases and the J gene end by 3 bases; junction bases not matched to a gene: 3. This CDR3 contains 17 residues. Complete variable domain (other parts from reference TRBV7-9 and TRBJ1-3): DTGVSQNPRHKITKRGQNVTFRCDPISEHNRLYWYRQTLGQGPEFLTYFQNEAQLEKSRLLSDRFSAERPKGSFSTLEIQRTEQGDSAMYLCASSLAGQGARGNTIYFGEGSWLTVV.

V and J are TRBV5-4 and TRBJ2-4; 9 bases match TRBD2. The germline V gene encodes CDR1 SGHNT and CDR2 YYREEE (reference sequence). After removal of 4 bases from V and 7 bases from J, the junction contained 6 bases not matched to a gene. This CDR3 has 14 amino acids. DNA for the CDR3: TGTGCCAGCAGCGATCAGGGACTAGCCAACATTCAGTACTTC. It yields the protein CASSDQGLANIQYF.

The chain links TRBV24-1 to TRBJ2-7; TRBD2 might be the D (5 bases). Trimming cost V 5 bases and J 2 bases, with 9 bases left between them. The CDR3 length is 13 residues. Germline assignment: CDR1 KGHDR and CDR2 SFDVKD. The CDR3 coding sequence is TGTGCCACCAGTGGCGGGTCTACCTACGAGCAGTACTTC. Its translation is CATSGGSTYEQYF.

This clone came up once. CDR3 nucleotide sequence: TGTGCCAGCAGCTTTCTACCCGGAAACACCATATATTTT. The encoded protein is CASSFLPGNTIYF. The V gene is TRBV7-3, the J gene TRBJ1-3; D is unclear. There are 13 residues in the CDR3. Germline V gives CDR1 SGHTA, CDR2 FQGTGA. The V and J ends lost 3 bases and 4 bases respectively, with 7 bases between them.

The chain combines TRBV2 with TRBJ1-1, with 7 bases aligning to TRBD1. Germline-derived CDR1 and CDR2 are SNHLY and FYNNEI. This CDR3 spans 14 amino acids. V lost 6 bases, J lost 5 bases, and 9 bases stayed unmatched. The CDR3 coding sequence is TGTGCCAGCAGCGACAGGGCTGGTCGGACTGAAGCTTTCTTT. This codes for CASSDRAGRTEAFF.

This chain links TRBV2 with TRBJ1-2; TRBD1 agrees at 12 bases. Per the germline V gene, CDR1 is SNHLY and CDR2 is FYNNEI. V shed 5 bases and J 4 bases; nucleotides not matched to a gene: 2. The CDR3 spans 14 residues. In DNA, the CDR3 is TGTGCCAGCAGTCCGGGACAGGGGGCCTATGGCTACACCTTC. Its translation is CASSPGQGAYGYTF.

The chain employs TRBV6-1 and TRBJ1-2, with D possibly matching TRBD1 (5 bases). Germline assignment: CDR1 MNHNS and CDR2 SASEGT. The V end lost 2 bases, the J end lost 3 bases, and 13 bases lay between the germline ends. This CDR3 region has 15 residues. For the CDR3, the DNA is TGTGCCAGCAGTGAAAGCCAGGGCCCCTACTATGGCTACACCTTC. Translating gives CASSESQGPYYGYTF.

This chain joins TRBV5-1 and TRBJ1-1; D ambiguous. Germline V gene sequence: CDR1 SGHRS, CDR2 YFSETQ. This CDR3 is built from 14 residues. Between the trimmed V and J ends, which lost 0 bases and 1 base, there was a span of 7 bases. This CDR3 reads CASSLEQPNTEAFF. The CDR3 DNA sequence: TGCGCCAGCAGCTTGGAACAGCCGAACACTGAAGCTTTCTTT.

The V gene is TRBV15, the J gene TRBJ2-2; 8 bases align to TRBD1. CDR3 size: 13 residues. Germline loops: CDR1 LNHNV, CDR2 YYDKDF (reference sequence). Trimming took 7 bases from V and 6 from J; bases not matched to a gene: 4. The CDR3 region has the DNA TGTGCCACCATCGTGACAGGGGCCGGGGAGCTGTTTTTT. Translated, it gives CATIVTGAGELFF.

The rearrangement links TRBV6-1 to TRBJ1-3; D remains ambiguous. Germline values: CDR1 MNHNS, CDR2 SASEGT. The CDR3 is 14 amino acids. V lost 1 base to trimming and J lost 1 base, with 5 bases between them. The CDR3 here is CASSEVNSGNTIYF. CDR3 bases: TGTGCCAGCAGTGAAGTAAATTCTGGAAACACCATATATTTT.

Ten or more counts support this clone. J is TRBJ2-7 and V is TRBV5-1; D is unclear. V was pared by 4 bases and J by 4 bases, with 15 bases between. This CDR3 has 14 amino acids. The V gene's germline CDR1 is SGHRS and CDR2 YFSETQ. The CDR3 nucleotides read TGCGCCAGCAGCGTCAGGCCGGCATCTTACGAGCAGTACTTC. Protein product: CASSVRPASYEQYF.

This clone was recorded only once. The chain links TRBV6-1 to TRBJ2-7; TRBD1 might be the D (6 bases). V shed 2 bases and J shed 2 bases, with 16 bases lying between them. The CDR3 runs 16 residues. Germline CDR1 and CDR2: MNHNS and SASEGT. The CDR3 protein is CASSELGAVGTYEQYF. For the CDR3, the DNA is TGTGCCAGCAGTGAATTGGGGGCGGTCGGAACCTACGAGCAGTACTTC.

The chain employs TRBV11-2 and TRBJ1-1, with a tentative D call TRBD1 (5 bases). This CDR3 region has 15 residues. Germline CDR1 is SGHAT and CDR2 is FQNNGV. The V end was cut by 5 bases, the J end by 5 bases, with 18 bases between. For the CDR3, the DNA is TGTGCCAGCAGCAAACAAGGGGTGGTGACAACTGAAGCTTTCTTT. This translates into CASSKQGVVTTEAFF.

This chain connects TRBV28 to TRBJ2-1, with D maybe TRBD1 (5 bases). CDR3 size: 15 residues. Trimming cost V 3 bases and J 6 bases, with 15 bases left between them. Germline V gives CDR1 MDHEN, CDR2 SYDVKM. CDR3 sequence: CASSLWAGSGNEQFF. DNA for the CDR3: TGTGCCAGCAGTTTGTGGGCAGGGTCAGGCAATGAGCAGTTCTTC.